Listed below are T cell receptor beta chains from one sample, sequenced in a study of T cells in Graves' hyperthyroidism and ophthalmopathy. TCRdb re-derived calls from the multiplex PCR reads in MiXCR, one entry per CDR3 protein. The sample lists some 720,000 distinct CDR3 sequences; less than 20% were seen once. Sequences were obtained from blood. Receptors were obtained from a man between 18 and 35 years old with Graves' hyperthyroidism. Both conserved end residues are part of each CDR3. The order of the fields is clone size, CDR3 length, J gene, V gene, D gene, CDR3 protein, CDR3 DNA. A D gene is named only where the DNA matches it firmly. Not all rows give a size; the values are once, few, many and, for expanded clones, a class.

>many|13|TRBJ1-1|TRBV6-1|TRBD1
CASREQGDTEAFF
TGTGCCAGCAGGGAACAGGGGGACACTGAAGCTTTCTTT
>few|15|TRBJ1-1|TRBV4-1|NA
CASSQGGQKNTEAFF
TGCGCCAGCAGCCAAGGCGGCCAGAAGAACACTGAAGCTTTCTTT
>NA|15|TRBJ2-2|TRBV11-1|NA
CASSLTGTLTGELFF
TGTGCCAGCAGCTTAACCGGGACTCTCACCGGGGAGCTGTTTTTT
>few|14|TRBJ1-2|TRBV3-1|NA
CASSLRQDSYGYTF
TGTGCCAGCAGCCTTCGACAGGACTCCTATGGCTACACCTTC
>few|16|TRBJ1-2|TRBV7-9|NA
CASAPPAGRGGYGYTF
TGTGCCAGCGCTCCTCCCGCGGGCAGGGGAGGCTATGGCTACACCTTC
>NA|15|TRBJ2-2|TRBV12-3/TRBV12-4|TRBD1
CASSPRPAGGGELFF
TGTGCCAGCAGCCCCCGGCCGGCAGGGGGCGGGGAGCTGTTTTTT
>few|19|TRBJ2-3|TRBV20-1|TRBD2
CSARLSLTLKREGQDTQYF
TGCAGTGCTAGACTCTCCCTGACGTTGAAGCGGGAGGGCCAAGATACGCAGTATTTT
>many|16|TRBJ2-1|TRBV29-1|TRBD2
CSVEGGLAGSYNEQFF
TGCAGCGTTGAAGGGGGACTAGCGGGCTCCTACAATGAGCAGTTCTTC
>NA|12|TRBJ2-5|TRBV6-1|NA
CASALGRETQYF
TGTGCCAGCGCTTTGGGGAGAGAGACCCAGTACTTC
>many|12|TRBJ2-5|TRBV29-1|TRBD1
CSVLRGMETQYF
TGCAGCGTCCTCAGGGGGATGGAGACCCAGTACTTC
>few|17|TRBJ1-5|TRBV28|NA
CASSPPAAVRKNQPQHF
TGTGCCAGCAGCCCCCCGGCAGCTGTTCGAAAAAATCAGCCCCAGCATTTT
>many|15|TRBJ2-7|TRBV7-9|TRBD2
CASSVSGRSSYEQYF
TGTGCCAGCAGCGTTAGCGGGAGAAGCTCCTACGAGCAGTACTTC
>many|16|TRBJ2-7|TRBV2|NA
CASSALGEARSYEQYF
TGTGCCAGCAGTGCCTTGGGGGAAGCCCGTTCCTACGAGCAGTACTTC
>many|16|TRBJ2-5|TRBV30|NA
CAWKLGGDTSWRTQYF
TGTGCCTGGAAGTTAGGGGGGGACACATCTTGGAGGACCCAGTACTTC
>few|16|TRBJ1-2|TRBV9|NA
CASNYGGDYGADGYTF
TGTGCCAGCAACTACGGGGGGGACTACGGGGCCGATGGCTACACCTTC
>few|16|TRBJ1-2|TRBV4-1|NA
CASSQEIRDLLYGYTF
TGCGCCAGCAGCCAAGAAATCCGGGACCTTCTATATGGCTACACCTTC
>many|13|TRBJ2-7|TRBV28|NA
CASSSGNTYEQYF
TGTGCCAGCAGTTCTGGGAATACCTACGAGCAGTACTTC
>few|14|TRBJ1-4|TRBV2|TRBD1
CASTEQGAGEKLFF
TGTGCCAGCACCGAGCAGGGGGCAGGGGAAAAACTGTTTTTT
>few|15|TRBJ2-1|TRBV12-3/TRBV12-4|TRBD2
CASSFTSGDYNEQFF
TGTGCCAGCAGTTTTACTAGCGGGGACTACAATGAGCAGTTCTTC
>NA|13|TRBJ1-2|TRBV29-1|TRBD1
CSVETRGPIGYTF
TGCAGCGTTGAAACCAGGGGGCCGATCGGCTACACCTTC
>many|14|TRBJ2-1|TRBV30|NA
CAWSVLGGGVGQFF
TGTGCCTGGAGTGTACTAGGGGGAGGGGTCGGGCAGTTCTTC
>once|17|TRBJ2-3|TRBV7-8|TRBD2
CASSSSGGGGSTDTQYF
TGTGCCAGCAGCTCAAGCGGGGGGGGGGGGAGCACAGATACGCAGTATTTT
>many|15|TRBJ2-2|TRBV27|NA
CASSFQGGRTGELFF
TGTGCCAGCAGTTTTCAAGGGGGGAGAACCGGGGAGCTGTTTTTT
>many|13|TRBJ2-7|TRBV20-1|TRBD2
CSASSSGPYEQYF
TGCAGTGCTAGTTCTAGCGGACCCTACGAGCAGTACTTC
>NA|15|TRBJ2-2|TRBV9|NA
CASSPLLGVGGELFF
TGTGCCAGCAGCCCCCTGTTGGGCGTTGGCGGGGAGCTGTTTTTT
>NA|13|TRBJ2-4|TRBV19|NA
CASGGRDINIQYF
TGTGCCTCCGGTGGGAGGGACATAAACATTCAGTACTTC
>many|18|TRBJ2-1|TRBV11-2|TRBD2
CASSPGLAGGLEYNEQFF
TGTGCCAGCAGCCCGGGACTAGCGGGAGGCCTTGAATACAATGAGCAGTTCTTC
>many|15|TRBJ2-3|TRBV20-1|NA
CSAPNGFNLADTQYF
TGCAGTGCCCCTAACGGGTTCAACTTGGCAGATACGCAGTATTTT
>many|13|TRBJ2-7|TRBV20-1|TRBD2
CSATRLAVREQYF
TGCAGTGCTACTAGACTAGCGGTCAGGGAGCAGTACTTC
>NA|16|TRBJ2-4|TRBV7-9|TRBD1
CASSSQGKTTKNIQYF
TGTGCCAGCAGCTCACAGGGGAAGACGACCAAAAACATTCAGTACTTC
>NA|14|TRBJ2-2|TRBV29-1|NA
CSVDRGRGTGELFF
TGCAGCGTTGACAGGGGACGAGGGACCGGGGAGCTGTTTTTT
>many|12|TRBJ1-1|TRBV29-1|NA
CSAFVVNTEAFF
TGCAGCGCTTTTGTGGTGAACACTGAAGCTTTCTTT
>NA|14|TRBJ2-1|TRBV7-2|NA
CASSSTTRGIEQFF
TGTGCCAGCAGCTCTACCACCCGGGGGATCGAGCAGTTCTTC
>NA|13|TRBJ2-2|TRBV15|NA
CATSARISGELFF
TGTGCCACCAGCGCTAGGATTTCCGGGGAGCTGTTTTTT
>NA|15|TRBJ1-5|TRBV3-1|NA
CASSPAWNSNQPQHF
TGTGCCAGCAGCCCGGCTTGGAATAGCAATCAGCCCCAGCATTTT
>many|17|TRBJ2-1|TRBV27|TRBD1
CASSPSLGQGASNEQFF
TGTGCCAGCAGTCCCTCACTTGGACAGGGGGCTAGCAATGAGCAGTTCTTC
>many|15|TRBJ1-2|TRBV3-1|NA
CASSQDYAANYGYTF
TGTGCCAGCAGCCAAGATTACGCAGCTAACTATGGCTACACCTTC
>few|17|TRBJ2-1|TRBV5-5|NA
CASSSPARLVTYNEQFF
TGTGCCAGCAGCTCTCCAGCACGTCTAGTGACCTACAATGAGCAGTTCTTC
>many|14|TRBJ2-3|TRBV5-1|TRBD2
CASSSGAGIATQYF
TGCGCCAGCAGCTCGGGAGCGGGAATTGCTACGCAGTATTTT
>many|17|TRBJ2-1|TRBV2|TRBD2
CASSVLPRESSYNEQFF
TGTGCCAGCAGTGTGTTGCCGCGGGAGAGCTCCTACAATGAGCAGTTCTTC
>NA|16|TRBJ2-7|TRBV12-3/TRBV12-4|NA
CASSYDNWRGAYEQYF
TGTGCCAGCAGTTACGATAATTGGAGGGGTGCCTACGAGCAGTACTTC